This record covers a single TCR beta chain. The antigen remains unidentified. These data are taken from a study of T cell responses to AZD1222 COVID-19 vaccine. Overall study findings and caveats: Two AZD1222 administrations were followed by greater Spike-specific TCR breadth and depth. Clonal diversity was possibly underestimated, and white British individuals and females predominated among donors. Reports indicate that nearly half of spike-specific TCRs are directed at unmutated variant regions. Spike as a whole was targeted by vaccine-associated CD4 TCRs, dominant at 160-218 and 743-854.

This CDR3 comprises 16 residues. Germline CDR1 SGHVS, CDR2 FQNEAQ. The ends were cut back, 1 base at V and 2 bases at J, with 15 bases in the middle. Clones were sequenced by immunoSEQ multiplex PCR, and TCRdb holds only the in-frame ones, with some missing. The data hold roughly 120,000 clones, with just over 85% observed a single time. The chain joins TRBV7-8 to TRBJ2-7, with D tentatively TRBD1 (6 bases). The sequence derives from an adult in good health. Sample: peripheral blood, taken on day 0 of MenACWY control vaccination. The CDR3 bases are TGTGCCAGCAGCTTAGTGTATAGGGACATCACCTACGAGCAGTACTTC. Translation gives CASSLVYRDITYEQYF.